This is a list of T cell receptor beta chains from one sample in a study of CD8+CD57+ T cells in acquired aplastic anemia. One entry per CDR3 protein results from TCRdb running MiXCR on the reads. The sample includes roughly 130,000 distinct CDR3 sequences, 48% of them seen just once. The sequenced material came from sorted CD4+, CD8+, or CD8+CD57+ T cells (not recorded which) from PBMCs. The receptors originated from a human donor in good health, serving as a control. Each CDR3 is given with its conserved first and last residue. Fields, in order: clone size, V gene, J gene, D gene, CDR3 DNA, CDR3 protein. A D gene is named only where the DNA matches it firmly. For some rows the clone size is stated as once, few or many, or as a class when expanded; others skip it.

clone_size: -
v_call: TRBV7-2
j_call: TRBJ1-5
d_call: -
cdr3_nt: TGTGCCAGCAGCGCCACGAGCGGCAATCAGCCCCAGCATTTT
cdr3_aa: CASSATSGNQPQHF

clone_size: many
v_call: TRBV2
j_call: TRBJ1-5
d_call: -
cdr3_nt: TGTGCCAGCAGTGGAGAGGGACGGGGTCACAATCAGCCCCAGCATTTT
cdr3_aa: CASSGEGRGHNQPQHF

clone_size: -
v_call: TRBV9
j_call: TRBJ2-7
d_call: -
cdr3_nt: TGTGCCAGCAGCGTCGTAGACAGTTCCTACGAGCAGTACTTC
cdr3_aa: CASSVVDSSYEQYF

clone_size: many
v_call: TRBV19
j_call: TRBJ1-4
d_call: TRBD1
cdr3_nt: TGTGCCAGTAGTATAGGTACAGGGGCTAATGAAAAACTGTTTTTT
cdr3_aa: CASSIGTGANEKLFF

clone_size: -
v_call: TRBV29-1
j_call: TRBJ2-3
d_call: TRBD2
cdr3_nt: TGCAGCGTTAGCGTGACTAGCGGGGGGGCCGGAGATACGCAGTATTTT
cdr3_aa: CSVSVTSGGAGDTQYF

clone_size: few
v_call: TRBV7-2
j_call: TRBJ2-7
d_call: -
cdr3_nt: TGTGCCAGCAGCTTAGGGGTCCCCTACGAGCAGTACTTC
cdr3_aa: CASSLGVPYEQYF

clone_size: -
v_call: TRBV11-2
j_call: TRBJ2-2
d_call: -
cdr3_nt: TGTGCCAGCAGACGAGGGCCCCCCACGAACACCGGGGAGCTGTTTTTT
cdr3_aa: CASRRGPPTNTGELFF

clone_size: many
v_call: TRBV19
j_call: TRBJ2-5
d_call: -
cdr3_nt: TGTGCCAGTAGTGAGAAACCCCTACAAGAGACCCAGTACTTC
cdr3_aa: CASSEKPLQETQYF

clone_size: many
v_call: TRBV6-1
j_call: TRBJ1-2
d_call: TRBD1
cdr3_nt: TGTGCCAGCAGTGCCACCAGGGAGGGGGCGGGTGGCTACACCTTC
cdr3_aa: CASSATREGAGGYTF

clone_size: -
v_call: TRBV2
j_call: TRBJ2-2
d_call: TRBD2
cdr3_nt: TGTGCCGGAGGGACTAGCCGCACCGGGGAGCTGTTTTTT
cdr3_aa: CAGGTSRTGELFF

clone_size: many
v_call: TRBV6-2/TRBV6-3
j_call: TRBJ1-6
d_call: TRBD1
cdr3_nt: TGTGCCAGCAGTTACAACGGACAGGGAAATTCACCCCTCCACTTT
cdr3_aa: CASSYNGQGNSPLHF

clone_size: -
v_call: TRBV20-1
j_call: TRBJ2-5
d_call: TRBD2
cdr3_nt: TGCAGTGCTAGAAGGAAAGAGACTAGCGGGGGGGGTCGCCAAGAGACCCAGTACTTC
cdr3_aa: CSARRKETSGGGRQETQYF

clone_size: -
v_call: TRBV2
j_call: TRBJ2-2
d_call: -
cdr3_nt: TGTGCCAGCACTGGCTCCGGGGAGCTGTTTTTT
cdr3_aa: CASTGSGELFF

clone_size: many
v_call: TRBV20-1
j_call: TRBJ1-2
d_call: TRBD1
cdr3_nt: TGCAGTGCTAGTAGGCAGGGGGGGTTCGCTAACTATGGCTACACCTTC
cdr3_aa: CSASRQGGFANYGYTF

clone_size: once
v_call: TRBV24-1
j_call: TRBJ2-3
d_call: TRBD2
cdr3_nt: TGTGCCACCAGTGAAACTAGCGGGGGGATTGGCACAGATACGCAGTATTTT
cdr3_aa: CATSETSGGIGTDTQYF

clone_size: -
v_call: TRBV2
j_call: TRBJ2-5
d_call: -
cdr3_nt: TGTGCCAGCAGTTTAACGGGGGGCGGTCAGCCCCAGTACTTC
cdr3_aa: CASSLTGGGQPQYF

clone_size: many
v_call: TRBV9
j_call: TRBJ2-7
d_call: -
cdr3_nt: TGTGCCAGCAGCGTAGGGGTCCCTGCCTACGAGCAGTACTTC
cdr3_aa: CASSVGVPAYEQYF

clone_size: -
v_call: TRBV12-5
j_call: TRBJ1-1
d_call: TRBD1
cdr3_nt: TGTGCTAGTGGTTTGGTACTGGGACAGCCGAACACTGAAGCTTTCTTT
cdr3_aa: CASGLVLGQPNTEAFF

clone_size: -
v_call: TRBV2
j_call: TRBJ2-2
d_call: -
cdr3_nt: TGTGCCAGCAGTGAAGGTAGAGAAATCAACACCGGGGAGCTGTTTTTT
cdr3_aa: CASSEGREINTGELFF

clone_size: -
v_call: TRBV7-2
j_call: TRBJ1-2
d_call: TRBD1
cdr3_nt: TGTGCCAGCGAGGGGGCCCGATACTATGGCTACACCTTC
cdr3_aa: CASEGARYYGYTF

clone_size: -
v_call: TRBV25-1
j_call: TRBJ1-1
d_call: -
cdr3_nt: TGTGCCAGCAGTGGCAGGCAGCATGAAGCTTTCTTT
cdr3_aa: CASSGRQHEAFF

clone_size: many
v_call: TRBV5-8
j_call: TRBJ2-3
d_call: -
cdr3_nt: TGTGCCAGCAGCTTACGACAGGGCACAGATACGCAGTATTTT
cdr3_aa: CASSLRQGTDTQYF

clone_size: -
v_call: TRBV15
j_call: TRBJ2-5
d_call: -
cdr3_nt: TGTGCCACCAGCAGGAATGGGGAGACCCAGTACTTC
cdr3_aa: CATSRNGETQYF

clone_size: -
v_call: TRBV20-1
j_call: TRBJ2-5
d_call: TRBD2
cdr3_nt: TGCAGTGCTATTAGCTTCCTGGGACTAGCGGGGGGGCCTCAAGAGACCCAGTACTTC
cdr3_aa: CSAISFLGLAGGPQETQYF

clone_size: once
v_call: TRBV10-3
j_call: TRBJ1-1
d_call: -
cdr3_nt: TGTGCCATCAGTGAGAAGGGGAATGTACGAGGCACTGAAGCTTTCTTT
cdr3_aa: CAISEKGNVRGTEAFF

clone_size: many
v_call: TRBV4-1
j_call: TRBJ2-7
d_call: TRBD2
cdr3_nt: TGCGCCAGCAGCCAAGTGAGCCTAGCCGCGGGAGGAGAGCAGTACTTC
cdr3_aa: CASSQVSLAAGGEQYF

clone_size: -
v_call: TRBV12-3/TRBV12-4
j_call: TRBJ2-1
d_call: -
cdr3_nt: TGTGCCAGCAGTTCCTCCTGGACGCACAATGAGCAGTTCTTC
cdr3_aa: CASSSSWTHNEQFF